This T cell receptor beta chain is from a study of T cells after yellow fever vaccination (dated by TCRdb to 2018 to 2020). In the study overall: Libraries from fractions with low cell numbers were prepared with the SMART-Seq v4 Ultra Low Input RNA kit. Two healthy male donors, one aged 18 to 30 and one aged 30 to 40 years, were included in the cohort. Bulk TCR alpha and beta repertoires were sequenced longitudinally to track T-cell clones before and after primary and booster YFV17D yellow fever vaccination. Blood samples were taken at several timepoints before and after primary and secondary immunization, and bulk PBMC replicates and cell subsets were isolated.

What the work shows at the level of the full study, not this receptor alone: Because abundant contaminating clonotypes from the bulk population could be contained in FACS-sorted repertoires, computational filtering was required. The study included only a couple of donors, which limits how far the findings can be generalized. The secondary T-cell response was weaker than the primary response but faster, peaking on day 5 instead of day 15. Most clones expanded after primary vaccination were re-detected after the booster (almost 98% of CD4 and approximately 89% of CD8), suggesting broad memory maintenance. A small share of clonotypes was detected in both CD4 and CD8 compartments, with the overlap likely arising from convergent recombination.

In the case of this clonotype: Its antigen specificity is not known. Base qualities were left out, and no much larger clone turns up one base away.

The V and J ends are trimmed by 3 bases and 12 bases, leaving 19 bases between them. Per the germline V gene, SGHRS is the CDR1 and YFSETQ is the CDR2. The CDR3, from cysteine to phenylalanine, totals 14 residues. Left in the record is the CDR3 DNA by itself, 42 bases read in frame from the first base. TCR cDNA was synthesized by 5'RACE template switching, which introduced a universal primer site and unique molecular identifiers. Priming for cDNA synthesis came from both the TCR alpha and TCR beta constant segments. Library amplification involved two PCR steps, and the second step added sample barcodes and sequencing adapters. Sequencing of libraries was performed on Illumina HiSeq 2500 (2x100 bp) or NovaSeq (2x150 bp). On the study's bioinformatics: Reads were demultiplexed and collapsed into UMI consensus sequences with MIGEC, and V(D)J alignment was performed with MiXCR. Vaccine-responding clonotypes were defined with edgeR using replicate PBMC samples, requiring FDR below 0.01 and a log2 fold change above 5 up to day 15. Each bulk clonotype received a CD4 or CD8 identity based on whether the sequenced CD4 or CD8 repertoire contained that clonotype at higher abundance. TCRdb trimmed public reads at Q25 via fastp, called clones via MiXCR and kept in-frame beta chains. Every entry covers one CDR3 protein and lists the most common genes and DNA from its rows. For this entry, the V and J calls and clone size follow TCRdb and not the study's own pipeline. This sample lists some 500,000 distinct CDR3 sequences; 13% were detected once. More than 12% of the sample belongs to the ten largest clones.

The treatment or condition label on this specimen signifies: live attenuated yellow fever vaccine strain. Two biological replicates of bulk PBMCs were collected at each blood-draw timepoint. A standard Ficoll-Paque protocol was used to isolate PBMCs from peripheral blood. TriZol was used to extract RNA from bulk PBMCs, from CD4 and CD8 fractions, and from dextramer-positive and dextramer-negative fractions. The receptor chain draws on TRBV5-1 and TRBJ2-1, and perhaps TRBD2 as D gene, on 5 matching bases. The receptor was isolated from a man younger than 45 who received the YFV17D yellow fever vaccine. Material: PBMCs, obtained on the day of the yellow fever booster vaccination. The DNA sequence follows: TGCGCCAGCAGCTCCCGGCCCCGGGAAGCAGGGCAGTTCTTC. This is translated as CASSSRPREAGQFF.